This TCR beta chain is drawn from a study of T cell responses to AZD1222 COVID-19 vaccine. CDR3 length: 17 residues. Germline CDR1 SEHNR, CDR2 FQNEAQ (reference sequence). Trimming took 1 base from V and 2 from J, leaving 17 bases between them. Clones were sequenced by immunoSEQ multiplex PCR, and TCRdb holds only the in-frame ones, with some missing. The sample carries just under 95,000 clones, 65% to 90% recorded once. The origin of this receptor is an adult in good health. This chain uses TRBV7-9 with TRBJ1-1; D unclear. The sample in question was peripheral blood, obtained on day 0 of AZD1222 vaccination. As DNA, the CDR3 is TGTGCCAGCAGCTTAGGAGGGCCCAGCCTCCGAAACACTGAAGCTTTCTTT. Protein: CASSLGGPSLRNTEAFF. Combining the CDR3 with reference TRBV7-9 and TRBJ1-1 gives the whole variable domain DTGVSQNPRHKITKRGQNVTFRCDPISEHNRLYWYRQTLGQGPEFLTYFQNEAQLEKSRLLSDRFSAERPKGSFSTLEIQRTEQGDSAMYLCASSLGGPSLRNTEAFFGQGTRLTVV.